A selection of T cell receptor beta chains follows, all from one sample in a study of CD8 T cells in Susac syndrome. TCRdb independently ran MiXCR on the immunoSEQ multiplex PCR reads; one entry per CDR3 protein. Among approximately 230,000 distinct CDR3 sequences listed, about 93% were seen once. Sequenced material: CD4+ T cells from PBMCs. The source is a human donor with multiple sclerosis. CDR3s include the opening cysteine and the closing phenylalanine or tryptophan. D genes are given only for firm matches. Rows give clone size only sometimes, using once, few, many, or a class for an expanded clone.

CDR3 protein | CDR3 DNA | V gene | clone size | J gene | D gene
CASNVAFPNSGANVLTF | TGTGCCAGCAACGTAGCTTTCCCCAACTCTGGGGCCAACGTCCTGACTTTC | TRBV21-1 | - | TRBJ2-6 | -
CASSQEGAVPAEQFF | TGCGCCAGCAGCCAAGAAGGGGCGGTACCGGCGGAGCAGTTCTTC | TRBV4-1 | - | TRBJ2-1 | -
CASSIHPSGDTEAFF | TGTGCCAGTAGTATTCATCCCTCTGGGGACACTGAAGCTTTCTTT | TRBV19 | - | TRBJ1-1 | -
CASRLDTSTDTQYF | TGTGCCAGCAGGCTCGATACTAGCACAGATACGCAGTATTTT | TRBV2 | - | TRBJ2-3 | -
CASNSGREQYF | TGTGCCAGCAATTCCGGTAGGGAGCAGTACTTC | TRBV28 | - | TRBJ2-7 | -
CASSQDSPTPLHF | TGCGCCAGCAGCCAGGACAGTCCGACACCCCTCCACTTT | TRBV5-1 | - | TRBJ1-6 | -
CASSLQGAKQPQHF | TGTGCCAGCAGTTTACAGGGGGCGAAGCAGCCCCAGCATTTT | TRBV3-1 | - | TRBJ1-5 | TRBD1
CASSRSQGLGTQYF | TGTGCCAGCAGTCGCAGCCAGGGGCTCGGGACCCAGTACTTC | TRBV6-5 | - | TRBJ2-5 | -
CASSPSPDRLNYGYTF | TGTGCCAGCAGCCCGTCGCCAGACAGGCTAAACTATGGCTACACCTTC | TRBV11-2 | - | TRBJ1-2 | -
CAWTAGRSYNEQFF | TGTGCCTGGACCGCAGGTCGCTCCTACAATGAGCAGTTCTTC | TRBV30 | - | TRBJ2-1 | -
CASRKAGEQYF | TGTGCCAGCAGGAAAGCGGGCGAGCAGTACTTC | TRBV6-1 | - | TRBJ2-7 | -
CSARQVSSYNSPLHF | TGCAGTGCTAGACAGGTCAGCTCCTATAATTCACCCCTCCACTTT | TRBV20-1 | - | TRBJ1-6 | -
CAWSVGLPGAEAFF | TGTGCCTGGAGTGTGGGGCTCCCCGGAGCAGAAGCTTTCTTT | TRBV30 | - | TRBJ1-1 | -
CASSPPSEETQYF | TGTGCCAGCTCACCACCCTCGGAAGAGACCCAGTACTTC | TRBV18 | - | TRBJ2-5 | -
CATSSILAGGDDEQFF | TGTGCCACCAGCAGTATCCTAGCGGGAGGGGATGATGAGCAGTTCTTC | TRBV15 | once | TRBJ2-1 | TRBD2
CASSHDRASNEKLFF | TGTGCCAGTAGCCACGACAGGGCCTCTAATGAAAAACTGTTTTTT | TRBV19 | - | TRBJ1-4 | TRBD1
CASSRDTDGYTF | TGCGCCAGCAGCAGGGACACCGATGGCTACACCTTC | TRBV5-1 | - | TRBJ1-2 | -
CAPGQGSSGYTF | TGCGCCCCGGGACAGGGGTCATCGGGCTACACCTTC | TRBV20-1 | - | TRBJ1-2 | TRBD1
CASSTTDGRNEQFF | TGTGCCAGCAGCACCACGGACGGCCGGAATGAGCAGTTCTTC | TRBV7-9 | - | TRBJ2-1 | -
CASSPRGLGGTEAFF | TGTGCCAGCAGCCCCCGGGGTTTGGGGGGCACTGAAGCTTTCTTT | TRBV9 | - | TRBJ1-1 | -
CASSKQGVQADTQYF | TGTGCCAGCAGTAAACAGGGAGTTCAGGCAGATACGCAGTATTTT | TRBV2 | - | TRBJ2-3 | -
CSVTGTSGPLRQFF | TGCAGCGTAACCGGGACTAGCGGGCCCCTAAGGCAGTTCTTC | TRBV29-1 | once | TRBJ2-1 | TRBD2
CASSPLGNQPQHF | TGTGCCAGCAGTCCACTGGGCAATCAGCCCCAGCATTTT | TRBV12-3/TRBV12-4 | - | TRBJ1-5 | -
CASSPRPEPNTEAFF | TGTGCCAGCAGCCCCCGACCGGAACCGAACACTGAAGCTTTCTTT | TRBV9 | - | TRBJ1-1 | -
CASSYSRVSGEYF | TGTGCCAGCAGTTACTCGAGGGTATCGGGAGAGTACTTC | TRBV6-6 | - | TRBJ2-5 | -
CASSYSRVGAGGGSPLHF | TGTGCCAGCAGTTACTCGAGGGTGGGGGCTGGTGGTGGCTCACCCCTCCACTTT | TRBV6-5 | - | TRBJ1-6 | -
CASSYSTGSDGYTF | TGTGCCAGCAGTTACTCGACTGGGTCGGATGGCTACACCTTC | TRBV6-5 | - | TRBJ1-2 | -
CASSVNTGELFF | TGTGCCAGCAGTGTTAACACCGGGGAGCTGTTTTTT | TRBV9 | - | TRBJ2-2 | -
CSARTSGGSYNEQFF | TGCAGTGCTAGGACTAGCGGGGGCTCCTACAATGAGCAGTTCTTC | TRBV20-1 | few | TRBJ2-1 | TRBD2
CSRRSQGETQYF | TGCAGTCGCAGGTCGCAAGGAGAGACCCAGTACTTC | TRBV20-1 | once | TRBJ2-5 | -
CASSLGPGGLNIQYF | TGTGCCAGCAGTTTAGGACCAGGGGGCTTGAACATTCAGTACTTC | TRBV12-3/TRBV12-4 | - | TRBJ2-4 | TRBD1
CATSDLIGDFHTDTQYF | TGTGCCACCAGTGATTTGATCGGGGACTTCCACACAGATACGCAGTATTTT | TRBV24-1 | - | TRBJ2-3 | -